The 18 T cell receptor beta chains given below trace back to one sample, sequenced in a study of T cell changes during pregnancy in multiple sclerosis. Sequencing was performed with immunoSEQ multiplex PCR; in TCRdb, only in-frame clones are kept and a portion is missing. This sample has roughly 40,000 clones, with roughly 85% found just once. The specimen comprised CD4+ T cells from peripheral blood mononuclear cells, sampled before pregnancy. The receptor set was obtained from a female donor with multiple sclerosis, enrolled in a pregnancy study.

The V call is TRBV19, the J call TRBJ2-1, with 9 bases aligning to TRBD2. Germline CDR1 reads LNHDA; CDR2 reads SQIVND (reference sequence). After removal of 1 base from V and 0 bases from J, the junction contained 4 bases not matched to a gene. This CDR3 region has 17 residues. The chain's CDR3 is CASSIASGIRSYNEQFF. CDR3 nucleotide sequence: TGTGCCAGTAGTATAGCTAGCGGGATCCGCTCCTACAATGAGCAGTTCTTC.

The chain joins TRBV20-1 to TRBJ2-1, with D hard to call. The CDR3 covers 10 residues. V shed 5 bases and J shed 9 bases, with 8 bases lying between them. The V gene's germline CDR1 is DFQATT and CDR2 SNEGSKA (reference sequence). The CDR3, as DNA: TGCAGTGCTTCTCTCGGTGAGCAGTTCTTC. It translates to CSASLGEQFF.

The J gene is TRBJ2-2, the V gene TRBV10-2, with 9 bases identical to TRBD1. This CDR3 is 16 amino acids long. V dropped 7 bases and J dropped 0; count of bases not matched to a gene: 6. The germline V gene has CDR1 WSHSY and CDR2 SAAADI. CDR3 amino acids: CASIRGQGSNTGELFF. CDR3 DNA: TGCGCCAGCATAAGGGGACAGGGCTCGAACACCGGGGAGCTGTTTTTT.

The chain employs TRBV27 and TRBJ1-2; the D is unclear. This CDR3 spans 14 amino acids. V was shortened by 6 bases and J by 1 base, with 12 bases between the two germline ends. CDR1 and CDR2 (germline): MNHEY, SMNVEV (reference sequence). The CDR3 nucleotides are TGTGCCAGCAGGTCAGGAGCGGATAACTATGGCTACACCTTC. Translating it yields CASRSGADNYGYTF.

The chain joins TRBV28 to TRBJ1-5; D is possibly TRBD1 (6 bases). Trimming pared 7 bases from V and 1 base from J, leaving 14 bases between. The germline gives CDR1 MDHEN, CDR2 SYDVKM. The CDR3 contains 15 residues. The CDR3 DNA is TGTGCCAGCACGACTCCGACAGGAAGCAATCAGCCCCAGCATTTT. As protein: CASTTPTGSNQPQHF. Full variable domain (missing parts from reference TRBV28 and TRBJ1-5): DVKVTQSSRYLVKRTGEKVFLECVQDMDHENMFWYRQDPGLGLRLIYFSYDVKMKEKGDIPEGYSVSREKKERFSLILESASTNQTSMYLCASTTPTGSNQPQHFGDGTRLSIL.

The chain joins TRBV5-1 to TRBJ1-4, with a weak D call TRBD1 (5 bases). V lost 4 bases and J 0 bases, leaving 7 bases between the germline ends. The CDR3 has 14 residues. Germline CDR1 is SGHRS and CDR2 is YFSETQ. Written as DNA, the CDR3 is TGCGCCAGCAGCCCAGGGTCAACTAATGAAAAACTGTTTTTT. As protein: CASSPGSTNEKLFF.

This clone has a single count. The V and J genes are TRBV7-9 and TRBJ1-1; TRBD1 matches 8 bases. V dropped 5 bases and J dropped 4; count of bases not matched to a gene: 6. Germline assignment: CDR1 SEHNR and CDR2 FQNEAQ (reference sequence). The CDR3 contains 14 residues. CDR3 sequence (DNA): TGTGCCAGCAGCAGGAGGACAGGGACCACTGAAGCTTTCTTT. This gives the protein CASSRRTGTTEAFF. Based on the CDR3 plus reference TRBV7-9 and TRBJ1-1, the full variable domain is DTGVSQNPRHKITKRGQNVTFRCDPISEHNRLYWYRQTLGQGPEFLTYFQNEAQLEKSRLLSDRFSAERPKGSFSTLEIQRTEQGDSAMYLCASSRRTGTTEAFFGQGTRLTVV.

CDR3 nucleotides: TGTGCCATCAGGGGAACCGGGACAGTCGGTGAAAATGAGCAGTTCTTC. This codes for CAIRGTGTVGENEQFF. V and J are TRBV10-3 and TRBJ2-1, with TRBD1 matching over 7 bases. V was pared by 6 bases and J by 7 bases, with 15 bases of the junction left unmatched. The CDR3 is made up of 16 amino acids. Germline loops: CDR1 ENHRY, CDR2 SYGVKD.

This clone was observed once. The genes are TRBV19 and TRBJ2-7; TRBD1 agrees at 8 bases. Germline V gives CDR1 LNHDA, CDR2 SQIVND (reference sequence). The CDR3 is 16 residues long. V shed 3 bases and J 6 bases; nucleotides not matched to a gene: 13. The CDR3 loop reads CASSISAGQGAGEQYF. The CDR3 nucleotides read TGTGCCAGTAGTATTTCTGCAGGCCAGGGGGCGGGCGAGCAGTACTTC.

The chain uses TRBV7-2 and TRBJ2-5; D is perhaps TRBD2 (6 bases). Germline assignment: CDR1 SGHTA and CDR2 FQGNSA. Trimming removed 0 bases at V and 1 base at J, with 6 bases between. The CDR3 has 14 residues. This chain's CDR3 is CASSLAGLQETQYF. Written as DNA, the CDR3 is TGTGCCAGCAGCTTAGCGGGACTCCAAGAGACCCAGTACTTC.

The rearrangement uses TRBV7-9 and TRBJ2-4, with a possible D match to TRBD1 (6 bases). Germline-derived CDR1 and CDR2 are SEHNR and FQNEAQ (reference sequence). The CDR3 length is 13 residues. Trimming pared 5 bases from V and 7 bases from J, leaving 12 bases between. In DNA form, the CDR3 reads TGTGCCAGCAGCCTTACAGGGCCCAACATTCAGTACTTC. Translating gives CASSLTGPNIQYF.

CDR3 coding DNA: TGTGCCAGCAGTGATTCGACAGGTGGGACTGAAGCTTTCTTT. Translation gives CASSDSTGGTEAFF. The chain joins TRBV6-1 to TRBJ1-1, with D perhaps TRBD1 (6 bases). The CDR3 length is 14 residues. Trimming cost V 3 bases and J 5 bases, with 13 bases left between them. Germline V gene data show CDR1 as MNHNS and CDR2 as SASEGT.

This rearrangement joins TRBV28 to TRBJ1-5; 8 bases align to TRBD1. The CDR3 length is 16 residues. V was pared by 8 bases and J by 2 bases, with 11 bases of the junction left unmatched. CDR1 is MDHEN and CDR2 is SYDVKM in the germline V gene. The CDR3 sequence is CASHNFDRGGNQPQHF. The CDR3 DNA sequence: TGTGCCAGCCATAATTTTGACAGGGGCGGCAATCAGCCCCAGCATTTT.

Comment on this clone: It is unclear where the CDR3 begins or ends on the DNA, so no DNA is shown, and the CDR3 is as TCRdb lists it. J is TRBJ2-1 and V is TRBV21-1; the tabulated D call, TRBD2, remains unverified against the DNA. TRBV21-1 is a documented pseudogene. The CDR3 region is 14 residues in length, termini included. The chain's CDR3 is CASSKVAGGNEQFF.

Only one count was recorded for this clone. V gene TRBV6-6 combines with J gene TRBJ2-7, with 8 bases identical to TRBD2. The germline V gene encodes CDR1 MNHNY and CDR2 SVGAGI (reference sequence). The ends lost 7 bases at V and 6 bases at J; junction bases unmatched: 11. The CDR3 length is 14 residues. DNA of the CDR3: TGTGCCAGCACCCCCAACAGCGGGAGTACCGAGCAGTACTTC. Its protein is CASTPNSGSTEQYF.

This clone was observed a few times. The chain carries TRBV28 and TRBJ2-7; 8 bases line up with TRBD2. The junction had 5 bases not matched to a gene; V was cut back by 5 bases and J by 2 bases. CDR1 MDHEN and CDR2 SYDVKM come from the germline V gene. The CDR3 runs to 14 residues. CDR3 DNA: TGTGCCAGCAGTCCCGGGACTAGAACCTACGAGCAGTACTTC. The encoded protein is CASSPGTRTYEQYF.

The chain has TRBV28 and TRBJ2-3, with 9 bases identical to TRBD1. Looked up from germline, CDR1 is MDHEN and CDR2 is SYDVKM. CDR3 length equals 17 residues. V was clipped by 2 bases and J by 1 base; unmatched bases: 7. CDR3 amino acids: CASSLAQGALGTDTQYF. DNA of the CDR3: TGTGCCAGCAGTTTAGCACAGGGGGCGTTGGGCACAGATACGCAGTATTTT.

The chain uses TRBV10-1 and TRBJ2-7; the match to TRBD2 covers 7 bases. Germline V CDR1 and CDR2: WNHNN, SYGVQD (reference sequence). The CDR3 spans 15 residues. The trim removed 3 bases at V and 2 bases at J, leaving 7 bases unmatched. CDR3 amino acids: CASSEPASGTYEQYF. CDR3 coding DNA: TGCGCCAGCAGTGAACCGGCTAGCGGAACCTACGAGCAGTACTTC.